Listed below are T cell receptor beta chains from one sample, sequenced in a study of T cell repertoires in cytomegalovirus infection. From the reads, TCRdb called clonotypes with MiXCR, one entry per CDR3 protein. The table shows nearly 550,000 distinct CDR3 sequences, with about 15% occurring only once. What was sequenced was CD8+ T cells from PBMCs. These TCRs come from a human donor in good health (CMV status not recorded). Some clones in this sample may be carry-over from other donors' samples. The conserved cysteine and the conserved F or W are not part of the CDR3 here. The order of the fields is D gene, J gene, V gene, clone size, CDR3 protein. The D gene is left open where the match is weak. Expanded clones are given a class, and other clones once, few, many or no size at all.

TRBD1 TRBJ2-6 TRBV29-1 many SVGDRESSGANVLT
- TRBJ2-1 TRBV6-4 few ASSDDASSYNEQF
TRBD1 TRBJ2-2 TRBV6-1 few ASTDDRGAGELF
- TRBJ1-1 TRBV28 many ASSLVGINANTEAF
- TRBJ1-6 TRBV19 - ASSPRDFNSPLH
TRBD1 TRBJ1-2 TRBV27 - ASSARTGGSYGYT
- TRBJ1-2 TRBV28 - ASRYGRTNYGYT
- TRBJ2-1 TRBV15 few ATSREGGYNEQF
- TRBJ1-1 TRBV25-1 - ASSAAGLGTEAF
TRBD2 TRBJ2-5 TRBV6-2/TRBV6-3 - ASSYPRGTRKGAQY
TRBD1 TRBJ1-3 TRBV4-2 many ASSHPGTGNTIY